This T cell receptor beta chain was retrieved from a study of vaccination and CD4 T cells after COVID-19. Across the whole study: Stimuli were overlapping spike peptide pools of SARS-CoV-2 and three common cold coronaviruses (HCoV-NL63, HCoV-OC43, HCoV-229E).

This clonotype was seen only a few times. Its antigen remains unknown. The Oncomine TCR Beta short-read assay was what sequenced the DNA obtained from cultured CD4+ T cells. Extraction of genomic DNA was performed on cultured CD4+ T cells. TCRdb ran MiXCR on the PCR reads and lists one entry per CDR3 protein. The table has 20,000 or so distinct CDR3 sequences, 51% seen once. The junction had 3 bases not matched to a gene; V was cut back by 2 bases and J by 0 bases. CDR3 length equals 14 residues. The V gene's germline CDR1 is DFQATT and CDR2 SNEGSKA (reference sequence). Treatment denoted: roughly 10-day PBMC culture with coronavirus spike peptide pools or control peptides (ViraFEST assay). Wells that each held approximately 2.1 million PBMCs were cultured with approximately 10 IU/ml IL-2 and 10 ug/ml peptide pools. CD4+ T cells were isolated by negative selection after around 11 days of culture.

The rearrangement uses TRBV20-1 and TRBJ1-1; 7 bases fit TRBD1. The sequencing used CD4+ T cells from blood, cultured in vitro, collected before SARS-CoV-2 vaccination. This sequence originates from a human donor who had recovered from COVID-19. CDR3 region: CSARSGQLNTEAFF. CDR3 DNA: TGCAGTGCTAGATCGGGACAGTTGAACACTGAAGCTTTCTTT.